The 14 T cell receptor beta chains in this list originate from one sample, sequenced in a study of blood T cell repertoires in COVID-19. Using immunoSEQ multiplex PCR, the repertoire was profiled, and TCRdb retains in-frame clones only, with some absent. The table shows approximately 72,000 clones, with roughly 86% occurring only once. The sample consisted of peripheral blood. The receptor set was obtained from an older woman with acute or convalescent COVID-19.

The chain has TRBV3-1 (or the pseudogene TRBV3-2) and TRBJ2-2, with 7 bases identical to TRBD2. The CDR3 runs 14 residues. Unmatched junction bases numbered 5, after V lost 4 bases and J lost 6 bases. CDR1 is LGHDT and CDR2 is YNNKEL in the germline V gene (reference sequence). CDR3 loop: CASSPLRGAGELFF. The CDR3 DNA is TGTGCCAGCAGCCCCCTTCGGGGGGCCGGGGAGCTGTTTTTT.

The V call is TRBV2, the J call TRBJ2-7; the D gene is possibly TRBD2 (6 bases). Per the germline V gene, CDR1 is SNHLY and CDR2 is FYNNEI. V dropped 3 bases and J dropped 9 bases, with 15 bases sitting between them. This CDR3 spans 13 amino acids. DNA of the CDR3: TGTGCCAGCAGTGAGAGGGAGGTTTCAAGGCAGTACTTC. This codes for CASSEREVSRQYF.

In DNA form, the CDR3 reads TGCGCCAGCCAGGAACTTTACACCGGGGAGCTGTTTTTT. Protein: CASQELYTGELFF. This sequence joins TRBV5-1 and TRBJ2-2; D uncertain. Germline CDR1 SGHRS, CDR2 YFSETQ. Trimming shortened V by 7 bases and J by 3 bases, and 10 bases separated the two germline ends. This CDR3 has 13 amino acids.

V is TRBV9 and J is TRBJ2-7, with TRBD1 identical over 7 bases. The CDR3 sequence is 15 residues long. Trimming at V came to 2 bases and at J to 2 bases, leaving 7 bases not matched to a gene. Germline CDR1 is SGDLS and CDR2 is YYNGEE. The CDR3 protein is CASSVTGSPPYEQYF. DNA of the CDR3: TGTGCCAGCAGCGTGACAGGGAGCCCCCCCTACGAGCAGTACTTC.

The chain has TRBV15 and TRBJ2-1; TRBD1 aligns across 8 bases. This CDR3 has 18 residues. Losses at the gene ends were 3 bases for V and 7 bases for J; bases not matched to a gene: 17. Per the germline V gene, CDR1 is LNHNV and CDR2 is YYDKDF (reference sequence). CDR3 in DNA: TGTGCCACCAGCAGGGCTACGGGACAGGCGGGATCTAGGAATGAGCAGTTCTTC. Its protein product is CATSRATGQAGSRNEQFF.

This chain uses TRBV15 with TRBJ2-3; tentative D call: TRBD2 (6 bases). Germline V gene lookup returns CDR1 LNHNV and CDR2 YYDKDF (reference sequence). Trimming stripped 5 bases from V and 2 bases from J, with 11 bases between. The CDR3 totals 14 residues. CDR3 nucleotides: TGTGCCACCAGCCCAGGGACTTACACAGATACGCAGTATTTT. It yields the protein CATSPGTYTDTQYF.

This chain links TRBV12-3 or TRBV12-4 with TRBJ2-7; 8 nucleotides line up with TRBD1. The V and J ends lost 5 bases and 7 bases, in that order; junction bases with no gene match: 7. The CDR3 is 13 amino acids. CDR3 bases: TGTGCCAGCAGTCGACAGGGGCTTGAAGAGCAGTACTTC. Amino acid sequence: CASSRQGLEEQYF.

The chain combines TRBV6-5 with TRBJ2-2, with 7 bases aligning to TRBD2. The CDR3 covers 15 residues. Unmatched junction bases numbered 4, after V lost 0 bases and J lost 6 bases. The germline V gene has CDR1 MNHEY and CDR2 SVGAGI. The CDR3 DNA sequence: TGTGCCAGCAGTTACTCGAGCGGGGCATCCGGGGAGCTGTTTTTT. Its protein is CASSYSSGASGELFF.

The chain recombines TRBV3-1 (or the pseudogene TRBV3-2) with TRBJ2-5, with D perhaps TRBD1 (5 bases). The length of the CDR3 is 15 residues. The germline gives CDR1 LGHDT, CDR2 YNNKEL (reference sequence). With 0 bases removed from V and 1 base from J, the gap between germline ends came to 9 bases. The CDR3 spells CASSQEGVFQETQYF. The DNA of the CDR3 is TGTGCCAGCAGCCAAGAAGGGGTCTTCCAAGAGACCCAGTACTTC.

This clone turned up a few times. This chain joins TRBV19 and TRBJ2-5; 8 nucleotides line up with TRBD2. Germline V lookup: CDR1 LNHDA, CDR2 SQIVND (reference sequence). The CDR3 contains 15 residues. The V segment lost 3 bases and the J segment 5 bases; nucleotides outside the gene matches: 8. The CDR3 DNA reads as TGTGCCAGTAGTATTGCCACCGGGGGGGCCGAGACCCAGTACTTC. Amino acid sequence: CASSIATGGAETQYF.

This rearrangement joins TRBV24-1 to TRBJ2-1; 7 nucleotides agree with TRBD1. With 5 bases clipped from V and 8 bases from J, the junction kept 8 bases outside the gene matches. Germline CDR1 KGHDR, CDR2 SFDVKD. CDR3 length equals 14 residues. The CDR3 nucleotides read TGTGCCACCAGTGGACAGGGAAGGGGCGATGAGCAGTTCTTC. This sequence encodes CATSGQGRGDEQFF.

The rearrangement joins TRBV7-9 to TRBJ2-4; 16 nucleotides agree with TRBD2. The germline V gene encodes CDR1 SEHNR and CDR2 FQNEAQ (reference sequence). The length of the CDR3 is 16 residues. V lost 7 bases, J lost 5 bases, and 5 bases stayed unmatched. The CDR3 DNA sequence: TGTGCCAGCACCCCAGGGACTAGCGGGGGGGAAAACATTCAGTACTTC. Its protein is CASTPGTSGGENIQYF.

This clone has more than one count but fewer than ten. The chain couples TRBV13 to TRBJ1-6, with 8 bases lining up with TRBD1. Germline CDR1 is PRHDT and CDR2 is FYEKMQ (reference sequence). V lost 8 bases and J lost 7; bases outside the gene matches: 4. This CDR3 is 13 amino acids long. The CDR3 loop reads CASSDRGNSPLHF. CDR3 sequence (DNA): TGTGCCAGCTCCGACAGGGGAAATTCACCCCTCCACTTT.

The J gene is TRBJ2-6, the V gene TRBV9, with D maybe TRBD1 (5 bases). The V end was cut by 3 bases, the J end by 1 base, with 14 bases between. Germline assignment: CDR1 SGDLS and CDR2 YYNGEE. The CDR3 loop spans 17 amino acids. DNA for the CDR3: TGTGCCAGCAGCGCCCACTTCGACAGTTCTGGGGCCAACGTCCTGACTTTC. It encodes CASSAHFDSSGANVLTF.